This TCR beta chain stems from a study of tumor and adjacent non-tumor tissue in lung cancer (dated by TCRdb to about 2018). The study in broad terms: By cancer type, the cohort comprised eleven to twelve adenocarcinoma patients, 2 squamous cell carcinoma patients and 1 small cell lung cancer patient. Among the approximately 15 patients, ages ranged from roughly 30 to 76 years, roughly ten were men and 5 were women, and disease was TNM stage I to III. A total of some 130,000,000 productive TCRbeta reads were generated by sequencing, corresponding to an average of about 4 million reads per sample. The study compared bulk TCRbeta repertoires from lung tumor tissue and matched distant non-tumor lung tissue of over 13 lung cancer patients. More than 25 paired specimens, one tumor and one normal lung sample per patient, were profiled by TCRbeta CDR3 sequencing. Here is what the overall study found, with its caveats: Tumor tissue showed significantly greater TCR diversity (inverse Simpson) than normal lung tissue (431.37 vs 166.20, P = 0.0075, Mann-Whitney U test). Peripheral blood was not sequenced, so blood TCRbeta repertoires in these lung cancer patients were not examined. Neither the sequencing platform nor unique molecular identifiers are named or mentioned anywhere in the methods. The cohort had only about 16 patients, and the authors noted that larger samples and more detailed clinical data are needed. TCR diversity was significantly higher in younger patients, and higher tumor TCR diversity was associated with shorter overall and disease-free survival. A significantly larger cumulative share of the repertoire was made up by the top 100 clones in normal lung than in tumor tissue.

Library prep was done by multiplex PCR. The reads were generated on an Illumina HiSeq 2500. TCRbeta libraries were constructed through three rounds of nested PCR with primers (Table S4) according to protocols modified from ARM-PCR. PCR products of 200-500 bp were gel-excised and purified with the QIAquick gel extraction kit before sequencing. On the study's bioinformatics: Trimmomatic was used to clean the reads, FLASH was used to merge the reads into complete CDR3 sequences, and MiTCR was used to assign the reads to V(D)J germline segments. Clonal diversity was calculated as the inverse Simpson's index using VDJtools. In-frame sequences without a premature stop codon were defined as productive reads. TCRdb trimmed the raw reads at Q25, called clones with MiXCR and kept productive beta chains. Here each entry gathers all rows of one CDR3 protein and keeps the most common genes and DNA. These V and J calls are TCRdb output, not the study's own analysis. The sample profile shows 69,000 or so distinct CDR3 sequences; around four fifths of them were found once. Together, the top ten hold approximately 30% of the sample.

The CDR3 holds 17 amino acids from the cysteine to the phenylalanine. Only the CDR3 region is kept as DNA, spanning 51 bases read in frame from base 1. The CDR1 and CDR2 encoded by the germline V gene are MDHEN and SYDVKM. RNA was isolated from bulk unsorted tissue, and RNA quality was assessed with a NanoDrop ND-1000 and an Agilent 2100. Donors were newly diagnosed lung cancer patients admitted for thoracic surgery in China between August and November 2014, without prior chemotherapy. Patients who had received previous radiotherapy or chemotherapy, or who had another concurrent cancer, were excluded from the study. Pieces of surgical tissue measuring about 1-2.1 cm3 were kept in RNAlater solution and stored at -80 degrees C until use. Worth noting for this clonotype: Its antigen target is currently unknown. Being one base from a much bigger clone, this may be a read error.

The material sequenced was lung tumor tissue. The source of this sequence is a man in his 60s with non-small cell lung cancer. The rearrangement combines TRBV28 with TRBJ1-5, and the D gene may be TRBD1, 5 bases matching. The CDR3 reads CVSRSTTPGLDGQPQHF. The sequence in DNA is TGTGTCAGCCGATCTACTACTCCAGGGCTGGACGGTCAGCCCCAGCATTTT.